This T cell receptor (beta chain) was identified in a study of human T cells and chemical hapten exposure. Via MiXCR, TCRdb re-called the RACE reads, giving one row per CDR3 protein. The table has fewer than 100,000 distinct CDR3 sequences, about 8.6% seen once. This clonotype has at least ten counts. Germline V gene data show CDR1 as DFQATT and CDR2 as SNEGSKA (reference sequence). V lost 2 bases, J lost 2 bases, and 5 bases lay in between. The CDR3 consists of 12 residues. Documented time point: healthy volunteer bleed at 6 weeks. From whole blood left unfractionated, total RNA was extracted. The material sequenced was whole blood. The source is a female donor in good health. Some clones in this sample may be carry-over from other donors' samples. The V call is TRBV20-1, the J call TRBJ2-3; no clear D gene. The CDR3 bases are TGCAGTGCTAGATTGCTCACAGATACGCAGTATTTT. This sequence encodes CSARLLTDTQYF.